Shown below are 13 T cell receptor beta chains from a single sample sequenced in a study of cytomegalovirus exposure and HLA in healthy donors. PCR employed 60 Vbeta and 13 Jbeta primers. Using immunoSEQ multiplex PCR, the repertoire was profiled, and TCRdb retains in-frame clones only, with some absent. Here the sample spans 100,000 or so clones, roughly 71% being singletons. Material for sequencing was PBMCs. The receptors were gathered from a man in his forties or fifties in good health and CMV-seronegative.

V gene TRBV18 combines with J gene TRBJ1-1; D call uncertain. V was trimmed by 6 bases and J by 1 base, leaving 9 bases between them. The CDR3 contains 13 residues. Germline V CDR1 and CDR2: KGHSH, LQKENI. The DNA for the CDR3 is TGTGCCAGCTCCCCCACAAGGAACACTGAAGCTTTCTTT. Its translation is CASSPTRNTEAFF.

The V and J genes are TRBV5-1 and TRBJ2-7; TRBD1 agrees at 7 bases. Germline V lookup: CDR1 SGHRS, CDR2 YFSETQ. There are 12 residues in the CDR3. Trimming at V came to 5 bases and at J to 3 bases, leaving 2 bases not matched to a gene. CDR3 bases: TGCGCCAGCAGACGGGACAGCTACGAGCAGTACTTC. It is translated as CASRRDSYEQYF.

This rearrangement joins TRBV29-1 to TRBJ2-1; TRBD2 matches at 10 bases. Germline CDR1 and CDR2: SQVTM and ANQGSEA. The CDR3 contains 15 residues. Trimming took 1 base from V and 6 from J; bases not matched to a gene: 6. CDR3 amino acids: CSVEVTSGKLNEQFF. In DNA form, the CDR3 reads TGCAGCGTTGAAGTAACTAGCGGGAAGCTCAATGAGCAGTTCTTC.

This clone has a handful of counts. The chain uses TRBV7-2 and TRBJ2-3, with a tentative D call TRBD2 (7 bases). CDR1 is SGHTA, CDR2 FQGNSA, per germline. CDR3 length: 16 amino acids. V lost 4 bases and J lost 2, with 16 bases in between. The CDR3 region has the DNA TGTGCCAGCAGCTGGGGGGGACAACGCTACACAGATACGCAGTATTTT. Its protein is CASSWGGQRYTDTQYF.

The V and J genes are TRBV6-1 and TRBJ1-5, with 8 bases fitting TRBD1. Trimming at V came to 11 bases and at J to 5 bases, leaving 5 bases not matched to a gene. CDR3 length: 12 residues. Germline CDR1 reads MNHNS; CDR2 reads SASEGT. This chain's CDR3 is CAGQGDDQPQHF. CDR3 DNA sequence: TGTGCCGGACAGGGCGATGATCAGCCCCAGCATTTT.

This rearrangement joins TRBV7-2 to TRBJ2-1, with D tentatively TRBD1 (6 bases). V was pared by 7 bases and J by 0 bases, with 13 bases between. The CDR3 is 15 amino acids. The V gene's germline CDR1 is SGHTA and CDR2 FQGNSA. CDR3 nucleotide sequence: TGTGCCAGCAAGACAGGCCTTATCTCCTACAATGAGCAGTTCTTC. This sequence encodes CASKTGLISYNEQFF.

This chain links TRBV27 with TRBJ2-1, with D unresolved. In germline, CDR1 is MNHEY, CDR2 SMNVEV (reference sequence). The CDR3 spans 16 residues. V was trimmed by 3 bases and J by 5 bases, leaving 17 bases between them. The CDR3 DNA reads as TGTGCCAGCAGTTTTTCTACTCCCGGTACTAACAATGAGCAGTTCTTC. It encodes CASSFSTPGTNNEQFF.

The rearrangement links TRBV2 to TRBJ2-1; 7 nucleotides match TRBD2. V shed 3 bases and J 2 bases; nucleotides not matched to a gene: 10. The CDR3 spans 17 residues. CDR1 is SNHLY and CDR2 is FYNNEI in the germline V gene. For the CDR3, the DNA is TGTGCCAGCAGTGATACCGGGACTATACTTACCTACAATGAGCAGTTCTTC. Its protein product is CASSDTGTILTYNEQFF.

This chain connects TRBV7-9 to TRBJ2-7; D perhaps matches TRBD1 (6 bases). CDR1 SEHNR and CDR2 FQNEAQ come from the germline V gene (reference sequence). V was cut by 4 bases and J by 1 base, with 11 bases left in between. CDR3 length: 14 residues. The CDR3 region has the DNA TGTGCCAGCAGCTGGGGGCAGCCGTCCTACGAGCAGTACTTC. Amino acids: CASSWGQPSYEQYF.

This clone was observed a handful of times. The chain employs TRBV4-3 and TRBJ2-3; no clear D. Trimming removed 1 base at V and 1 base at J, with 12 bases between. From germline, CDR1 is LGHNA and CDR2 YSLEER. The CDR3 contains 16 residues. The CDR3 DNA follows: TGCGCCAGCAGCCAAGGCCTGCTATCTGGCACAGATACGCAGTATTTT. Translation gives CASSQGLLSGTDTQYF.

The chain uses TRBV9 and TRBJ2-7; D is perhaps TRBD1 (6 bases). The V and J ends lost 3 bases and 3 bases respectively, with 19 bases between them. Germline CDR1 and CDR2: SGDLS and YYNGEE. The CDR3 is made up of 16 amino acids. The DNA for the CDR3 is TGTGCCAGCAGCGCGAGGGGGAGTCGAGGGGACTACGAGCAGTACTTC. It encodes CASSARGSRGDYEQYF. Using reference TRBV9 and TRBJ2-7 for the parts outside the CDR3, the full variable domain is DSGVTQTPKHLITATGQRVTLRCSPRSGDLSVYWYQQSLDQGLQFLIQYYNGEERAKGNILERFSAQQFPDLHSELNLSSLELGDSALYFCASSARGSRGDYEQYFGPGTRLTVT.

This sequence joins TRBV2 and TRBJ2-7; tentative D call: TRBD1 (5 bases). The germline V gene has CDR1 SNHLY and CDR2 FYNNEI. CDR3 length equals 16 residues. Deletions cut 4 bases from V and 0 bases from J, with 16 bases between. The CDR3 loop reads CASSAWVLGHSYEQYF. CDR3 nucleotides: TGTGCCAGCAGTGCGTGGGTCCTGGGGCACTCCTACGAGCAGTACTTC.

V and J are TRBV28 and TRBJ2-1, with TRBD2 matching over 9 bases. The CDR3 runs to 14 residues. CDR1 MDHEN and CDR2 SYDVKM come from the germline V gene. Trimming at V came to 7 bases and at J to 3 bases, leaving 4 bases not matched to a gene. The CDR3 reads CASMSSGDYNEQFF. CDR3 nucleotides: TGTGCCAGCATGTCTAGCGGGGACTACAATGAGCAGTTCTTC.